This record concerns one TCR beta chain sequence. Its target is unknown. The CDR3 has 18 residues. The germline V gene has CDR1 SGHTA and CDR2 FQGNSA. V dropped 5 bases and J dropped 8; count of bases not matched to a gene: 19. This record belongs to a study of Graves' ophthalmopathy and Graves' hyperthyroidism. Findings and limits, study-wide: Using a 13-signature model, the authors split ophthalmopathy from stable hyperthyroidism, with 87.88% sensitivity and approximately 81% specificity. The majority of expanded thyroid clonotypes above 0.001 frequency also occurred in blood.

Amplification of the TCR beta CDR3 regions used RNA transcripts (as template). The first round was an RT-PCR with HTBI primers, and the second round was a multiplex PCR. TCRdb re-called the multiplex PCR reads through MiXCR, storing one row per CDR3 protein. The sample holds 560,000 or so distinct CDR3 sequences, about 35% seen once. Patients were excluded if they had other autoimmune diseases or uncontrolled infections, and likewise if pregnancy or lactation applied. This sequence joins TRBV7-2 and TRBJ2-5; 11 bases are a match to TRBD2. The source material was peripheral blood or thyroid tissue (not recorded which). This sequence originates from an adult man with Graves' hyperthyroidism. CDR3 protein: CASSTRGGVAGGFGTQYF. The DNA for the CDR3 is TGTGCCAGCAGCACACGGGGTGGAGTAGCGGGGGGGTTCGGAACCCAGTACTTC. The variable domain in full, completed from reference TRBV7-2 and TRBJ2-5, reads GAGVSQSPSNKVTEKGKDVELRCDPISGHTALYWYRQSLGQGLEFLIYFQGNSAPDKSGLPSDRFSAERTGGSVSTLTIQRTQQEDSAVYLCASSTRGGVAGGFGTQYFGPGTRLLVL.